The source of this T cell receptor (beta chain) is a study of T cells in Graves' hyperthyroidism and ophthalmopathy. General study results and limits: Expanded thyroid clonotypes (above 0.001) were mostly also found in blood. Ophthalmopathy was model-predicted a median roughly 6.2 months pre-onset.

RNA transcripts yielded amplified TCR beta CDR3 regions. RT-PCR in the first round (using the HTBI primer set) targeted the TCR CDR3. From the multiplex PCR reads, TCRdb called clonotypes with MiXCR, one entry per CDR3 protein. Among hundreds of thousands of distinct CDR3 sequences listed, 45% were seen once. This clonotype was seen ten or more times. The target antigen is unknown. V trimming: 1 base; J trimming: 5 bases; junction bases outside the gene matches: 4. Germline values: CDR1 SEHNR, CDR2 FQNEAQ (reference sequence). CDR3 length equals 14 residues. Orbital computed tomography and thyroid ultrasound, together with serum TRAb and thyroxine and clinical symptoms, were used for diagnoses.

This clonotype was obtained from an adult man with Graves' disease, either hyperthyroidism or ophthalmopathy (not recorded which). The chain joins TRBV7-9 to TRBJ2-5; TRBD1 matches at 7 bases. The sequenced sample was peripheral blood or thyroid tissue (not recorded which). CDR3 sequence reads: CASSLGQGVETQYF. CDR3 coding DNA: TGTGCCAGCAGCTTAGGCCAGGGGGTCGAGACCCAGTACTTC.